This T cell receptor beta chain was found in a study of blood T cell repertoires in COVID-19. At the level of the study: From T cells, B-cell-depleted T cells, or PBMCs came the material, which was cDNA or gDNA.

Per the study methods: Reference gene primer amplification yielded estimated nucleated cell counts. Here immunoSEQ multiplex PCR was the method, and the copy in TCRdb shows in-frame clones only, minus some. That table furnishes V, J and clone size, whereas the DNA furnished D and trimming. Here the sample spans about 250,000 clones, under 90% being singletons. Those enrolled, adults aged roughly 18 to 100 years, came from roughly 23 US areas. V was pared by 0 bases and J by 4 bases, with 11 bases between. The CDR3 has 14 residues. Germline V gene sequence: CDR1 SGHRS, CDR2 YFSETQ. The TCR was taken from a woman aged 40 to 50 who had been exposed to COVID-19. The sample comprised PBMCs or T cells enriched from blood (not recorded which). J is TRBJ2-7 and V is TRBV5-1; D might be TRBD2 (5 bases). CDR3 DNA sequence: TGCGCCAGCAGCTTGGCCAAGTCGGGGTACGAGCAGTACTTC. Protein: CASSLAKSGYEQYF.